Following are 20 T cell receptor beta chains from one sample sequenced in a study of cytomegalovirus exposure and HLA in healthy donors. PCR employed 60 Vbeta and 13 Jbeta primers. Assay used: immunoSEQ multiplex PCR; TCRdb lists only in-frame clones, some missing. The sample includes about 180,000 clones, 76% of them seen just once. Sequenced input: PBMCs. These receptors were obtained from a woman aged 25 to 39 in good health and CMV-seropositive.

DNA for the CDR3: TGTGCCAGCAGCCAAGACTCAGGGGTCACAGATACGCAGTATTTT. Translating gives CASSQDSGVTDTQYF. This chain joins TRBV4-2 and TRBJ2-3; D is perhaps TRBD1 (6 bases). Germline CDR1 is LGHNA and CDR2 is YNFKEQ. V was trimmed by 0 bases and J by 2 bases, leaving 9 bases between them. This CDR3 contains 15 residues.

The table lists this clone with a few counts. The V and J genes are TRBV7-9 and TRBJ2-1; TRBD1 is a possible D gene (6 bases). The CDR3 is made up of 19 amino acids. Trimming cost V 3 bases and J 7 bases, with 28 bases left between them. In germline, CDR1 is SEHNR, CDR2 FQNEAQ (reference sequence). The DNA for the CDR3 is TGTGCCAGCAGCTTTAGTAGGGCCATGGGGGCAGGGTCTGCGAATGAGCAGTTCTTC. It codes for CASSFSRAMGAGSANEQFF.

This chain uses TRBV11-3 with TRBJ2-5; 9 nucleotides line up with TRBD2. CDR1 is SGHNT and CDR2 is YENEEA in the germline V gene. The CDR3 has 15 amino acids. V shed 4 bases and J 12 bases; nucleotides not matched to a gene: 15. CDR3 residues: CASSSSTPLAGAKYF. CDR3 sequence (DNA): TGTGCCAGCAGCTCCTCAACCCCGTTAGCGGGAGCCAAGTACTTC.

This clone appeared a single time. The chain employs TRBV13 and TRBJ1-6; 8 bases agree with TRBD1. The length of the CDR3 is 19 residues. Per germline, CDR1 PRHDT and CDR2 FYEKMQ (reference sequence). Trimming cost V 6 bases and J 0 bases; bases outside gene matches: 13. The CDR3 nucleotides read TGTGCCAGCAGGAACGAAACTCGGACAGGGAGCTCCTATAATTCACCCCTCCACTTT. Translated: CASRNETRTGSSYNSPLHF.

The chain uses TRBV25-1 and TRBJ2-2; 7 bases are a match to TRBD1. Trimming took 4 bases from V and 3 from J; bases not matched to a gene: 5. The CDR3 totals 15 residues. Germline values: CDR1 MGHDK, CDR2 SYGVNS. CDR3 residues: CASSAQGIHTGELFF. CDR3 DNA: TGTGCCAGCAGTGCACAGGGGATCCACACCGGGGAGCTGTTTTTT.

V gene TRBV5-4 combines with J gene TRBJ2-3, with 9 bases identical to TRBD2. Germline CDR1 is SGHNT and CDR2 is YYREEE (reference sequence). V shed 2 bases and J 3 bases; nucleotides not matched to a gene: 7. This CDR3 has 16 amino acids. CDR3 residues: CASSFKAGGGTDTQYF. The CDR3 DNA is TGTGCCAGCAGCTTTAAAGCGGGGGGAGGAACAGATACGCAGTATTTT.

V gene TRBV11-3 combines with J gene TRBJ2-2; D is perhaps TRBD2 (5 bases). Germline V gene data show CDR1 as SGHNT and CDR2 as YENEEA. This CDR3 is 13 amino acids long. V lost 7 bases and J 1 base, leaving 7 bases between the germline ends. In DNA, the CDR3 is TGTGCCAGCACGAGCGGGAACACCGGGGAGCTGTTTTTT. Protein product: CASTSGNTGELFF.

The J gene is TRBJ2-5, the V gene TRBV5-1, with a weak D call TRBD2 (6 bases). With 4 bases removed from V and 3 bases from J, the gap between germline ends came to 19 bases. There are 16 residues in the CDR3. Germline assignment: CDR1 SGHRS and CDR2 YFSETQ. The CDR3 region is CASSPLAGIRKETQYF. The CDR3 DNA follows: TGCGCCAGCAGCCCCCTCGCGGGAATCCGAAAAGAGACCCAGTACTTC. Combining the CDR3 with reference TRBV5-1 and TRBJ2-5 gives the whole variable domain KAGVTQTPRYLIKTRGQQVTLSCSPISGHRSVSWYQQTPGQGLQFLFEYFSETQRNKGNFPGRFSGRQFSNSRSEMNVSTLELGDSALYLCASSPLAGIRKETQYFGPGTRLLVL.

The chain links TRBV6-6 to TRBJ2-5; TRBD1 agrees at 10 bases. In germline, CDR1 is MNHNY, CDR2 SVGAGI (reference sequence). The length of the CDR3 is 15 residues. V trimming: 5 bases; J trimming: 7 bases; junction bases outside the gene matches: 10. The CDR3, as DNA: TGTGCCAGCAGTCACCGGGACAGGGGCTTCTGGACCCAGTACTTC. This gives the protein CASSHRDRGFWTQYF.

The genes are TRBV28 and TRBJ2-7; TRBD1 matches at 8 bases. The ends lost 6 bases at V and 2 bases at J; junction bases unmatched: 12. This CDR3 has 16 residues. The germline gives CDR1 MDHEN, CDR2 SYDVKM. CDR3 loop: CASRAEGQGHPYEQYF. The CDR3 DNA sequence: TGTGCCAGCAGGGCCGAAGGACAGGGACACCCCTACGAGCAGTACTTC.

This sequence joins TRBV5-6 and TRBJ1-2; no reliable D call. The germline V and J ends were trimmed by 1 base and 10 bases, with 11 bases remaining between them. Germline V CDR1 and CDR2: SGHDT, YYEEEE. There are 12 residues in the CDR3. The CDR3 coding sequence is TGTGCCAGCAGCTTGATTGGAGGTGACTACACCTTC. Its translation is CASSLIGGDYTF.

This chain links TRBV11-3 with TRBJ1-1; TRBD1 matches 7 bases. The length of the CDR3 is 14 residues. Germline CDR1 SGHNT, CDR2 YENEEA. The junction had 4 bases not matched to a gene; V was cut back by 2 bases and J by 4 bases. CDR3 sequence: CASSLRGLSTEAFF. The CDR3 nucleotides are TGTGCCAGCAGCTTAAGGGGGCTAAGCACTGAAGCTTTCTTT.

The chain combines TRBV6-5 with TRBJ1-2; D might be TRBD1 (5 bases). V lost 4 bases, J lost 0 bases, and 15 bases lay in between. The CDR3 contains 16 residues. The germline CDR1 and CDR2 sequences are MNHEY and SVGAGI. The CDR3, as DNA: TGTGCCAGCAGTTTACGCGCGGGGACCTCTAACTATGGCTACACCTTC. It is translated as CASSLRAGTSNYGYTF.

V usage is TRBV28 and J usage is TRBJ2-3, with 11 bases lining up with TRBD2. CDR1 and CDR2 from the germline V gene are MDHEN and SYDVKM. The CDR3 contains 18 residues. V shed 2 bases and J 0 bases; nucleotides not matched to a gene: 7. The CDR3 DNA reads TGTGCCAGCAGTTTACTAGCGGGGGGAGGATTTAGCACAGATACGCAGTATTTT. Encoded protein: CASSLLAGGGFSTDTQYF.

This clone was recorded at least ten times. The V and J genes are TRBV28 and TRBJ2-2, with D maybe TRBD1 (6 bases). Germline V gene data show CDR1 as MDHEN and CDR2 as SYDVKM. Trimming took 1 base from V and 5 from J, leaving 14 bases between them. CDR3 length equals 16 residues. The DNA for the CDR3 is TGTGCCAGCAGTTTATTAGAAGGGGGAATAACCGGGGAGCTGTTTTTT. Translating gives CASSLLEGGITGELFF. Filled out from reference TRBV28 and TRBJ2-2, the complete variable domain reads DVKVTQSSRYLVKRTGEKVFLECVQDMDHENMFWYRQDPGLGLRLIYFSYDVKMKEKGDIPEGYSVSREKKERFSLILESASTNQTSMYLCASSLLEGGITGELFFGEGSRLTVL.

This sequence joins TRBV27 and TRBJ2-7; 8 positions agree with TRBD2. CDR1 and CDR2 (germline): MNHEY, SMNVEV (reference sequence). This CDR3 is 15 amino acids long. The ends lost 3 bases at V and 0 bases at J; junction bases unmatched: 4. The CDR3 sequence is CASSFSGASSYEQYF. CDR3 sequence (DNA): TGTGCCAGCAGTTTTAGCGGGGCCAGCTCCTACGAGCAGTACTTC.

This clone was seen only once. CDR3 nucleotides: TGTGCCAGTAGTTTACAGAAAAACACCTACGAGCAGTACTTC. Translated: CASSLQKNTYEQYF. This chain uses TRBV19 with TRBJ2-7; the D is unclear. Per germline, CDR1 LNHDA and CDR2 SQIVND (reference sequence). This CDR3 is 14 amino acids long. The V end was cut by 5 bases, the J end by 2 bases, with 13 bases between.

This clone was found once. The CDR3 here is CASREPGQGGEKLFF. The CDR3 nucleotides read TGTGCCAGCAGGGAGCCGGGACAGGGGGGTGAAAAACTGTTTTTT. The chain uses TRBV28 and TRBJ1-4; 11 bases line up with TRBD1. Germline loops: CDR1 MDHEN, CDR2 SYDVKM. The length of the CDR3 is 15 residues. J was trimmed by 7 bases and V by 6 bases; bases with no gene match: 7.

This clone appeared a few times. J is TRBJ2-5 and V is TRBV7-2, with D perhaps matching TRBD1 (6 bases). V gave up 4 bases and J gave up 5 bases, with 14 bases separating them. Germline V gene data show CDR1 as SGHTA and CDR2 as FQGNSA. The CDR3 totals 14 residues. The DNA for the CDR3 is TGTGCCAGCAGCTCCACGGGGCAGGGGGAGACCCAGTACTTC. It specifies CASSSTGQGETQYF.

CDR3 in amino acids: CASSALSGENSPLHF. DNA for the CDR3: TGTGCCAGCTCAGCCCTCAGCGGTGAGAATTCACCCCTCCACTTT. The chain links TRBV18 to TRBJ1-6; D remains ambiguous. The CDR3 has 15 amino acids. Germline V gives CDR1 KGHSH, CDR2 LQKENI. V lost 5 bases to trimming and J lost 7 bases, with 15 bases between them.